Listed below are T cell receptor beta chains from one sample, sequenced in a study of shared clonotypes between healthy human individuals. Measured with immunoSEQ multiplex PCR; TCRdb has only the in-frame clones, and not every one. The data hold about 1 million clones, with 65% to 80% observed a single time. Sequences were obtained from memory CD4+ T cells sorted from blood. The receptor set was obtained from a man in his late teens or twenties in good health. The CDR3 runs from the conserved cysteine through the conserved F or W. The D gene is left open where the match is weak. Size values are once, few and many counts, or a class for expanded clones, and some rows have none.

abundance	v_gene	d_gene	j_gene	CDR3nt	CDR3aa
-	TRBV6-1	-	TRBJ2-5	TGTGCCAGCAGTGAGAGACACTTGTACCAAGAGACCCAGTACTTC	CASSERHLYQETQYF
-	TRBV5-1	TRBD1	TRBJ2-5	TGCGCCAGCAGCCTACAGGGGTCAGAGACCCAGTACTTC	CASSLQGSETQYF
few	TRBV30	-	TRBJ1-5	TGTGCCTGGAGTGATTCGAGGCAGCCCCAGCATTTT	CAWSDSRQPQHF
-	TRBV10-3	TRBD2	TRBJ2-3	TGTGCCATCAAGGCGGGGGGGCCAGATACGCAGTATTTT	CAIKAGGPDTQYF
-	TRBV6-1	TRBD1	TRBJ2-2	TGTGCCAGCACCAAAGACAGGGTTAGGACCGGGGAGCTGTTTTTT	CASTKDRVRTGELFF
-	TRBV19	-	TRBJ1-3	TGTGCCAGTAGAGGTGTTCGCTCTGGAAACACCATATATTTT	CASRGVRSGNTIYF
-	TRBV2	TRBD2	TRBJ2-5	TGTGCCAGCAATGGACTAGCGGGAGGGTATGGGGAGACCCAGTACTTC	CASNGLAGGYGETQYF
-	TRBV6-6	TRBD1	TRBJ2-1	TGTGCCAGCAGTTTGAACAGGGGGATCAATGAGCAGTTCTTC	CASSLNRGINEQFF
-	TRBV2	-	TRBJ2-2	TGTGCCAGCAGTGAAAAGTATGGACAGACCGGGGAGCTGTTTTTT	CASSEKYGQTGELFF
-	TRBV7-2	-	TRBJ1-4	TGTGCCAGCAGCACTGTAGGAGGTGAAAAACTGTTTTTT	CASSTVGGEKLFF
-	TRBV10-1	TRBD2	TRBJ2-5	TGCGCCAGCAGTGAGCAACTAGCGGGGCCGCAGTACTTC	CASSEQLAGPQYF
once	TRBV6-1	-	TRBJ2-4	TGTGCCAGCAGTGACTATAAGGTAGCCAAAAACATTCAGTACTTC	CASSDYKVAKNIQYF
-	TRBV30	-	TRBJ2-2	TGTGCCTGGAGACGCGCCGGGGAGCTGTTTTTT	CAWRRAGELFF
-	TRBV6-5	TRBD1	TRBJ2-7	TGTGCCAGCAGGGACACAGGGGGCGGAAGCCGGGAGCAGTACTTC	CASRDTGGGSREQYF
-	TRBV11-1	-	TRBJ2-5	TGTGCCAGCAGCTTAGGAGGTAAAGAGACCCAGTACTTC	CASSLGGKETQYF
once	TRBV18	TRBD1	TRBJ2-7	TGTGCCAGCTCCCAGATTCCTGGGACAGCTCTTCCCGAGTTC	CASSQIPGTALPEF
-	TRBV7-2	TRBD1	TRBJ2-6	TGTGCCAGCAGCCCGCGAGGGGGCGGTGGGGCCAACGTCCTGACTTTC	CASSPRGGGGANVLTF
-	TRBV10-3	-	TRBJ2-1	TGTGCCATCAGTGAGTCGGGCTACAATGAGCAGTTCTTC	CAISESGYNEQFF
few	TRBV5-6	-	TRBJ2-3	TGTGCCAGCAGCCGTTTCGGGGCAGATACGCAGTATTTT	CASSRFGADTQYF
-	TRBV6-5	TRBD2	TRBJ2-5	TGTGCCAGCAGTCGGGGGGAAGAGACCCAGTACTTC	CASSRGEETQYF
-	TRBV4-1	-	TRBJ2-5	TGCGCCAGCAGCCAGGGCTCGGGAGGGACAGGAGAGACCCAGTACTTC	CASSQGSGGTGETQYF
many	TRBV28	-	TRBJ2-5	TGTGCCAGCAGCCTCACGGACCCGTTAAAAGAGACCCAGTACTTC	CASSLTDPLKETQYF
-	TRBV7-9	TRBD2	TRBJ2-7	TGTGCCAGCAATCCCGGCTGGGGGGGGTACTACGAGCAGTACTTC	CASNPGWGGYYEQYF
-	TRBV27	TRBD2	TRBJ2-5	TGTGCCAACAGTTGGGGAGCGGGGTATAAAGAGACCCAGTACTTC	CANSWGAGYKETQYF
-	TRBV10-3	TRBD1	TRBJ1-2	TGTGCCACCGGGACAGGGGGGAACTATGGCTACACCTTC	CATGTGGNYGYTF
-	TRBV5-1	TRBD2	TRBJ2-1	TGCGCCAGCAGCGGGGGACTAGCCCTCAATGAGCAGTTCTTC	CASSGGLALNEQFF
-	TRBV2	TRBD1	TRBJ1-3	TGTGCCAGCAGTGCCGGACAGGGGTCTGGTTTTCTGTCTGGAAACACCATATATTTT	CASSAGQGSGFLSGNTIYF
-	TRBV5-5	TRBD1	TRBJ2-1	TGTGCCAGCAGCTTCGGGACAGGGTATGCCAATGAGCAGTTCTTC	CASSFGTGYANEQFF
-	TRBV2	-	TRBJ1-1	TGTGCCAGCAGTGCCGGGACACCCACTGAAGCTTTCTTT	CASSAGTPTEAFF
few	TRBV19	TRBD1	TRBJ1-5	TGTGCCAGTAGTATAGTCTCAGGGGGCGGTCAGCCCCAGCATTTT	CASSIVSGGGQPQHF
-	TRBV19	TRBD1	TRBJ2-1	TGTGCCAGTAACCTGGACAGGGACAATGAGCAGTTCTTC	CASNLDRDNEQFF
-	TRBV12-5	-	TRBJ2-2	TGTGCTAGTGGTTTGGGAACCCTGAACACCGGGGAGCTGTTTTTT	CASGLGTLNTGELFF
once	TRBV7-2	-	TRBJ2-2	TGTGCCAGCGAGGGGCTCCTTGGAGCCGGGGAGCTGTTTTTT	CASEGLLGAGELFF
once	TRBV2	-	TRBJ1-1	TGTGCCAGCAGTGTAAACAGGGCTTCTGAAGCTTTCTTT	CASSVNRASEAFF
-	TRBV5-6	-	TRBJ1-6	TGTGCCAGCAGCCCGCAGGACAGATCGAATTCACCCCTCCACTTT	CASSPQDRSNSPLHF
once	TRBV4-2	-	TRBJ2-2	TGTGCCAGCAGCCAACAAGCAAGCGACACCGGGGAGCTGTTTTTT	CASSQQASDTGELFF